This T cell receptor (beta chain) was obtained from a study of blood T cell repertoires in COVID-19. Germline values: CDR1 MNHEY, CDR2 SMNVEV (reference sequence). CDR3 size: 16 residues. V lost 5 bases and J 6 bases, leaving 20 bases between the germline ends. In the original analysis: Reference gene primer amplification gave nucleated cell count estimates. Some clones are missing from TCRdb's copy, which holds only in-frame ones; the method was immunoSEQ multiplex PCR. V and J calls and clone size are as listed in that table; D and trimming were resolved from the DNA. The sample carries fewer than 25,000 clones, 85% to 95% recorded once.

This sequence originates from a human donor in a cohort sampled during active COVID-19. V and J are TRBV27 and TRBJ2-1, with a weak D call TRBD2 (6 bases). Sequenced: peripheral blood. Here the CDR3 reads CASSHGTPRTGNEQFF. CDR3 bases: TGTGCCAGCAGTCACGGGACTCCTAGGACGGGCAATGAGCAGTTCTTC.